The 11 T cell receptor beta chains given below trace back to one sample, sequenced in a study of blood T cell repertoires in COVID-19 (dated by TCRdb to between 2020 and 2021). The method was the immunoSEQ multiplex PCR assay. This is the immuneACCESS table as TCRdb keeps it, with only in-frame sequences that have V and J called. A part of the clones is gone; compared with another copy, unresolved V genes explain less than half, and the rest is unexplained. For this sample the table gives tens of thousands of clones, of which about 87% were detected only once. The top ten clonotypes cover 8% to 9.5% of the sample. Material: peripheral blood. Receptors were obtained from a man over 45 with active COVID-19.

The chain recombines TRBV5-1 with TRBJ2-1, with D perhaps TRBD2 (7 bases). CDR1 and CDR2 (germline): SGHRS, YFSETQ. This CDR3 is 15 amino acids long. With 3 bases removed from V and 4 bases from J, the gap between germline ends came to 14 bases. CDR3 sequence reads: CASSSQGGGYNEQFF. CDR3 coding DNA: TGCGCCAGCAGCTCACAGGGAGGGGGGTACAATGAGCAGTTCTTC.

The chain is built from TRBV7-7 and TRBJ2-1, with 7 bases identical to TRBD1. This CDR3 spans 16 amino acids. Germline-derived CDR1 and CDR2 are SSHAT and FNYEAQ (reference sequence). Trimming took 5 bases from V and 2 from J; bases not matched to a gene: 9. The CDR3 region has the DNA TGTGCCAGCAGCGCCGTGACAGGGAGACCCTACAATGAGCAGTTCTTC. It translates to CASSAVTGRPYNEQFF.

The chain joins TRBV19 to TRBJ2-3; D may be TRBD1 (6 bases). Per the germline V gene, CDR1 is LNHDA and CDR2 is SQIVND (reference sequence). The CDR3 runs 15 residues. The V and J ends lost 7 bases and 6 bases respectively, with 20 bases between them. The CDR3 nucleotides read TGTGCCAGTAAAAGCAGACCTCAGGGGTCGGATACGCAGTATTTT. Its translation is CASKSRPQGSDTQYF.

This chain connects TRBV5-1 to TRBJ2-1; D gene uncertain. This CDR3 comprises 12 residues. Germline V gene sequence: CDR1 SGHRS, CDR2 YFSETQ. V lost 2 bases and J lost 7, with 7 bases in between. The CDR3 DNA is TGCGCCAGCAGCTTTGAGAGAAATGAGCAGTTCTTC. It is translated as CASSFERNEQFF.

The chain carries TRBV5-1 and TRBJ1-6; a possible D gene is TRBD1 (5 bases). CDR1 SGHRS and CDR2 YFSETQ come from the germline V gene. V dropped 4 bases and J dropped 8 bases, with 16 bases sitting between them. The CDR3 contains 15 residues. CDR3 protein: CASSLIQEPDSPLHF. The CDR3, as DNA: TGCGCCAGCAGCCTAATACAGGAGCCGGATTCACCCCTCCACTTT.

The rearrangement uses TRBV7-3 and TRBJ2-1, with TRBD2 identical over 11 bases. V was clipped by 8 bases and J by 6 bases; unmatched bases: 3. This CDR3 contains 13 residues. Germline V CDR1 and CDR2: SGHTA, FQGTGA. The CDR3 nucleotides are TGTGCCAGCGGACTAGCGGGTCGCAATGAGCAGTTCTTC. Encoded protein: CASGLAGRNEQFF.

This rearrangement joins TRBV7-2 to TRBJ1-1; 9 bases map to TRBD1. V shed 4 bases, J shed 1 base, and the junction held 4 bases outside the gene matches. Germline CDR1 SGHTA, CDR2 FQGNSA. The CDR3 runs 15 residues. CDR3 residues: CASSYRTGANTEAFF. The CDR3 DNA sequence: TGTGCCAGCAGCTACCGGACAGGGGCGAACACTGAAGCTTTCTTT.

The gene calls are TRBV30 and TRBJ2-7; maybe TRBD1 (5 bases). Germline CDR1 and CDR2: GTSNPN and SVGIG (reference sequence). The germline V and J ends were trimmed by 0 bases and 6 bases, with 15 bases remaining between them. This CDR3 has 14 residues. The CDR3, as DNA: TGTGCCTGGAGTGTAAAGGCGACAGTGGGCGAGCAGTACTTC. Encoded protein: CAWSVKATVGEQYF.

V and J are TRBV5-4 and TRBJ2-7; weak D call: TRBD1 (7 bases). This CDR3 contains 14 residues. Trimming cost V 3 bases and J 0 bases, with 10 bases left between them. Germline V gene data show CDR1 as SGHNT and CDR2 as YYREEE (reference sequence). CDR3 sequence reads: CASSWGDSSYEQYF. CDR3 nucleotide sequence: TGTGCCAGCAGCTGGGGGGACAGCTCCTACGAGCAGTACTTC.

This clone was observed a single time. This chain connects TRBV12-1 to TRBJ2-5; the table calls TRBD1, which could not be checked here. TRBV12-1 is shown as a pseudogene. This CDR3 region has 15 residues. DNA for the CDR3: TGTGCCAGCAGCACAACAGGGGGCAGAGGAGAGACCCAGTACTTC. Protein: CASSTTGGRGETQYF.

V is TRBV4-2 and J is TRBJ1-1; the match to TRBD1 covers 8 bases. The germline V gene has CDR1 LGHNA and CDR2 YNFKEQ. Trimming at V came to 0 bases and at J to 4 bases, leaving 7 bases not matched to a gene. The CDR3 covers 16 residues. DNA of the CDR3: TGTGCCAGCAGCCAAGAATTAGGACAGGGTGGCACTGAAGCTTTCTTT. The encoded protein is CASSQELGQGGTEAFF.